Listed here are 3 T cell receptor beta chains from one sample, sequenced in a study of blood T cell repertoires in COVID-19. TCRdb's copy holds only in-frame clones and misses some; the assay was immunoSEQ multiplex PCR. Counted here are about 250,000 clones, 88% occurring once; the ten biggest clones make up 3%. Sequenced sample: PBMCs or T cells enriched from blood (not recorded which). Source of these receptors: a woman aged 45-59 years who had recovered from COVID-19.

The chain is built from TRBV4-3 and TRBJ1-6, with no clear D. The CDR3 extends over 15 amino acids. Trimming left V 1 base short and J 7 bases short, with 11 bases between. In germline, CDR1 is LGHNA, CDR2 YSLEER. The CDR3: CASSQADRENSPLHF. CDR3 bases: TGCGCCAGCAGCCAAGCGGATAGGGAGAATTCACCCCTCCACTTT.

V gene TRBV7-2 combines with J gene TRBJ2-5, with 8 nucleotides matching TRBD1. Germline trimming cut 5 bases from V and 6 bases from J; bases unmatched to any gene: 11. This CDR3 comprises 15 residues. CDR1 is SGHTA and CDR2 is FQGNSA in the germline V gene. CDR3 in DNA: TGTGCCAGCAGCGAGTATGGGACAGGCACCAAGACCCAGTACTTC. Encoded protein: CASSEYGTGTKTQYF.

The genes are TRBV30 and TRBJ2-1; 14 nucleotides match TRBD2. V lost 7 bases, J lost 4 bases, and 9 bases stayed unmatched. Germline CDR1 GTSNPN, CDR2 SVGIG (reference sequence). The CDR3 has 16 amino acids. The CDR3 region has the DNA TGTGCCTACCACTTGACTAGCGGGAGGGTATACAATGAGCAGTTCTTC. Its translation: CAYHLTSGRVYNEQFF. Together with reference TRBV30 and TRBJ2-1, the CDR3 gives the full variable domain: SQTIHQWPATLVQPVGSPLSLECTVEGTSNPNLYWYRQAAGRGLQLLFYSVGIGQISSEVPQNLSASRPQDRQFILSSKKLLLSDSGFYLCAYHLTSGRVYNEQFFGPGTRLTVL.